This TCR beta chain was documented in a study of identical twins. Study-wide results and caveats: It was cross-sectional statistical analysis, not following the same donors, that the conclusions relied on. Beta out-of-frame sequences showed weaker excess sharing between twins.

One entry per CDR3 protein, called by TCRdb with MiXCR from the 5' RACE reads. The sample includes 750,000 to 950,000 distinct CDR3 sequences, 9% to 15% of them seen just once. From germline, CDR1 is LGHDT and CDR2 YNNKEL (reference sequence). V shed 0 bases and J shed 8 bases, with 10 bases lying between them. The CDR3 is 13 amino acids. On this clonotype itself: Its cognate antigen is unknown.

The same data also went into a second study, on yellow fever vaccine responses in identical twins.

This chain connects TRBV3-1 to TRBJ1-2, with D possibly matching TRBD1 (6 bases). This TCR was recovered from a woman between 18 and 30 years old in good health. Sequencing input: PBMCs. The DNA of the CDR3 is TGTGCCAGCAGCCAAGAGGGGGCGGGCGGCTACACCTTC. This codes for CASSQEGAGGYTF.